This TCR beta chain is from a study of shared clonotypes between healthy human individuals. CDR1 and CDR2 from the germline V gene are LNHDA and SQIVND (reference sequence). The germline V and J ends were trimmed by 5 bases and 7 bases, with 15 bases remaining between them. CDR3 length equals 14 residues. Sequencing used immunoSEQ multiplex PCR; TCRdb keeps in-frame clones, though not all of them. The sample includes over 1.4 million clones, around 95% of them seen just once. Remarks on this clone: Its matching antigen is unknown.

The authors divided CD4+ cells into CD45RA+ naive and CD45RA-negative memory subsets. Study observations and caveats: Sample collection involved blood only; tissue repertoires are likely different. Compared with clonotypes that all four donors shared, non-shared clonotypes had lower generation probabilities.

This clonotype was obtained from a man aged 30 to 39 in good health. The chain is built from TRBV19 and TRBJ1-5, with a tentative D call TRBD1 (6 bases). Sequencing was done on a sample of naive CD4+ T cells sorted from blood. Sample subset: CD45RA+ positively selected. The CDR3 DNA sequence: TGTGCCAGTAGTCCCCAACAGGGATTGCAGCCCCAGCATTTT. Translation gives CASSPQQGLQPQHF.